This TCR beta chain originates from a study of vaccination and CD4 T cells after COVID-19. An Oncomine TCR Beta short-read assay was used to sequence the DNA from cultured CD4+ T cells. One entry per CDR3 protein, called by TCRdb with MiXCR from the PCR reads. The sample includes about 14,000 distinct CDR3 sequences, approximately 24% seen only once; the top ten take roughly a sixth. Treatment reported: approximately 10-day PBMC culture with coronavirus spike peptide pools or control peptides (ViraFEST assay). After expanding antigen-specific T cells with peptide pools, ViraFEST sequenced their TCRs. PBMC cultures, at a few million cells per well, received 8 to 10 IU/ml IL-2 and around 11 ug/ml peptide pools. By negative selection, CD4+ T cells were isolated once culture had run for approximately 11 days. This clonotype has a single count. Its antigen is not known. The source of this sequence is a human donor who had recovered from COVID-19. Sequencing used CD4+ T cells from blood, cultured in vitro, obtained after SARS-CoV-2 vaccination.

DNA of the CDR3: TGTGCCAGCAGCCGACAGGCAAGTAATTCACCCCTCCACTTT. Residues: CASSRQASNSPLHF. This rearrangement joins TRBV6-1 to TRBJ1-6, with D maybe TRBD1 (6 bases). The germline V gene encodes CDR1 MNHNS and CDR2 SASEGT. The CDR3 covers 14 residues. V lost 6 bases and J lost 6, with 12 bases in between.